The TCR beta chain under discussion was sequenced for a study of T cell responses to AZD1222 COVID-19 vaccine. General study results and limits: Only a handful of AZD1222 recipients tested seropositive at baseline. Females outnumbered males among donors, who were mostly white British; clonal diversity was possibly underestimated.

Comment on this clone: The antigen remains undetermined.

Only in-frame clones appear in the TCRdb table, and some are missing; sequencing was by immunoSEQ multiplex PCR. The sample lists approximately 140,000 clones; 75% to 95% were seen once. The CDR3 runs to 15 residues. The germline CDR1 and CDR2 sequences are MNHEY and SVGAGI. After removal of 0 bases from V and 4 bases from J, the junction contained 3 bases not matched to a gene. The chain combines TRBV6-5 with TRBJ2-1, with 7 bases lining up with TRBD1. This clonotype originated in an adult who received the AZD1222 COVID-19 vaccine. This specimen was peripheral blood, taken 28 days after the second AZD1222 dose. The CDR3 spells CASSYSGTEYNEQFF. CDR3 coding DNA: TGTGCCAGCAGTTACTCGGGGACAGAGTACAATGAGCAGTTCTTC.